The 20 T cell receptor beta chains in this list originate from one sample, sequenced in a study of blood T cell repertoires in COVID-19. Here immunoSEQ multiplex PCR was the method, and the copy in TCRdb shows in-frame clones only, minus some. The sample gives about 50,000 clones, 89% of which show up once; 2.2% is in the top ten. The sample consisted of peripheral blood. The receptor source for this set is a human donor in a cohort sampled during active COVID-19.

This clone was seen a single time. The genes are TRBV6-5 and TRBJ2-3; 13 bases align to TRBD2. The CDR3 is made up of 15 amino acids. V gave up 6 bases and J gave up 4 bases; unmatched junction bases: 4. Germline values: CDR1 MNHEY, CDR2 SVGAGI. CDR3 sequence (DNA): TGTGCCAGCAGCCTACTAGCGGGAGGGTCAGATACGCAGTATTTT. Translation: CASSLLAGGSDTQYF.

V gene TRBV6-2 or TRBV6-3 combines with J gene TRBJ2-1; D ambiguous. The CDR3 covers 15 residues. Germline V lookup: CDR1 MNHEY, CDR2 SVGEGT. V was cut by 6 bases and J by 0 bases, with 12 bases left in between. The CDR3 region has the DNA TGTGCCAGCAGCCCTACCCTGAGCTCCTACAATGAGCAGTTCTTC. Amino acids: CASSPTLSSYNEQFF.

The genes are TRBV5-6 and TRBJ2-5, with 8 bases fitting TRBD2. The CDR3 totals 16 residues. Germline V gives CDR1 SGHDT, CDR2 YYEEEE. Trimming at V came to 3 bases and at J to 5 bases, leaving 12 bases not matched to a gene. CDR3 loop: CASSWGRAGVGETQYF. Written as DNA, the CDR3 is TGTGCCAGCAGCTGGGGAAGAGCGGGAGTAGGGGAGACCCAGTACTTC. The full variable domain, rest sourced from reference TRBV5-6 and TRBJ2-5, is DAGVTQSPTHLIKTRGQQVTLRCSPKSGHDTVSWYQQALGQGPQFIFQYYEEEERQRGNFPDRFSGHQFPNYSSELNVNALLLGDSALYLCASSWGRAGVGETQYFGPGTRLLVL.

The DNA of the CDR3 is TGTGCCAGCAGCGTAGCTAGCGGGGAACCCTACGAGCAGTACTTC. Amino acid sequence: CASSVASGEPYEQYF. V is TRBV9 and J is TRBJ2-7; 9 bases fit TRBD2. The CDR3 has 15 amino acids. Per the germline V gene, CDR1 is SGDLS and CDR2 is YYNGEE. The V segment lost 0 bases and the J segment 2 bases; nucleotides outside the gene matches: 3. Full variable domain (rest looked up from reference TRBV9 and TRBJ2-7): DSGVTQTPKHLITATGQRVTLRCSPRSGDLSVYWYQQSLDQGLQFLIQYYNGEERAKGNILERFSAQQFPDLHSELNLSSLELGDSALYFCASSVASGEPYEQYFGPGTRLTVT.

The chain couples TRBV4-3 to TRBJ2-3; TRBD1 matches at 10 bases. Trimming cost V 3 bases and J 2 bases; bases outside gene matches: 5. Germline loops: CDR1 LGHNA, CDR2 YSLEER. CDR3 length: 16 amino acids. The CDR3 DNA follows: TGCGCCAGCAGCCAGGGACAGGGGTCTCACACAGATACGCAGTATTTT. This translates into CASSQGQGSHTDTQYF.

V and J are TRBV6-1 and TRBJ1-1; no clear D. The V end lost 3 bases, the J end lost 5 bases, and 7 bases lay between the germline ends. The CDR3 totals 12 residues. Germline CDR1 and CDR2: MNHNS and SASEGT. The CDR3 spells CASSDVATEAFF. The DNA for the CDR3 is TGTGCCAGCAGTGACGTAGCTACTGAAGCTTTCTTT.

CDR3 sequence reads: CASSLTPGQGLSGELFF. In nucleotides, the CDR3 is TGTGCCAGCAGTTTAACCCCGGGACAGGGATTGAGCGGGGAGCTGTTTTTT. The chain joins TRBV27 to TRBJ2-2; TRBD1 aligns across 9 bases. Germline V gene sequence: CDR1 MNHEY, CDR2 SMNVEV (reference sequence). V dropped 2 bases and J dropped 7; count of bases not matched to a gene: 11. CDR3 length: 17 amino acids.

The chain recombines TRBV19 with TRBJ2-6, with D possibly matching TRBD1 (5 bases). With 7 bases removed from V and 0 bases from J, the gap between germline ends came to 10 bases. The CDR3 totals 15 residues. Germline V gives CDR1 LNHDA, CDR2 SQIVND (reference sequence). Written as DNA, the CDR3 is TGTGCCAGTATGCAGGGCAGCTCTGGGGCCAACGTCCTGACTTTC. This sequence encodes CASMQGSSGANVLTF.

The chain links TRBV5-1 to TRBJ1-5; the match to TRBD1 covers 7 bases. In germline, CDR1 is SGHRS, CDR2 YFSETQ. CDR3 length: 15 residues. V lost 0 bases, J lost 6 bases, and 6 bases stayed unmatched. The CDR3 coding sequence is TGCGCCAGCAGCTTGGAAGGAGGGGGCGGTCAGCCCCAGCATTTT. It is translated as CASSLEGGGGQPQHF.

In its sample, this clone was seen once. The chain recombines TRBV7-2 with TRBJ1-2; 9 nucleotides agree with TRBD1. CDR3 size: 16 residues. The ends lost 1 base at V and 8 bases at J; junction bases unmatched: 11. The germline CDR1 and CDR2 sequences are SGHTA and FQGNSA. CDR3 in DNA: TGTGCCAGCAGCTTAGTTTTCTGGGACAGGGAGGGGGGCTACACCTTC. Translating it yields CASSLVFWDREGGYTF.

The chain uses TRBV4-1 and TRBJ1-4; the match to TRBD1 covers 7 bases. Per the germline V gene, CDR1 is MGHRA and CDR2 is YSYEKL. With V trimmed by 4 bases and J by 8 bases, 19 bases remained unmatched. The CDR3 runs 18 residues. DNA of the CDR3: TGCGCCAGCAGCCTCATCCGGGGCCGAACAGGGGAAGACGAAAAACTGTTTTTT. It translates to CASSLIRGRTGEDEKLFF.

The chain links TRBV5-8 to TRBJ2-5; D perhaps matches TRBD2 (5 bases). Germline V gene sequence: CDR1 SGHTS, CDR2 YDEGEE. This CDR3 is 13 amino acids long. Trimming left V 5 bases short and J 2 bases short, with 10 bases between. The CDR3: CASSDRGQETQYF. In DNA, the CDR3 is TGTGCCAGCAGTGACCGGGGTCAAGAGACCCAGTACTTC.

The chain has TRBV20-1 and TRBJ1-5; tentatively, D is TRBD1 (6 bases). Trimming removed 3 bases at V and 3 bases at J, with 12 bases between. This CDR3 contains 14 residues. Germline CDR1 is DFQATT and CDR2 is SNEGSKA (reference sequence). CDR3 DNA sequence: TGCAGTGCTAGTTTGACAGGTCTCAATCAGCCCCAGCATTTT. This sequence encodes CSASLTGLNQPQHF.

The chain joins TRBV19 to TRBJ2-7, with D maybe TRBD1 (6 bases). CDR1 is LNHDA and CDR2 is SQIVND in the germline V gene (reference sequence). The CDR3 spans 14 residues. The V gene lost 1 base and the J gene lost 2 bases, with 9 bases spanning the gap. CDR3 nucleotides: TGTGCCAGTAGTATAGCAAACAGGGCCTACGAGCAGTACTTC. It encodes CASSIANRAYEQYF.

The chain joins TRBV7-9 to TRBJ1-6; 8 bases agree with TRBD1. The germline V gene has CDR1 SEHNR and CDR2 FQNEAQ (reference sequence). Germline trimming cut 4 bases from V and 7 bases from J; bases unmatched to any gene: 6. The CDR3 length is 15 residues. The CDR3 sequence is CASSSPTGENSPLHF. The CDR3 bases are TGTGCCAGCAGCTCCCCGACAGGGGAGAATTCACCCCTCCACTTT.

The gene calls are TRBV6-6 and TRBJ1-2; TRBD1 matches at 9 bases. J lost 6 bases, V lost 0 bases, and 5 bases had no gene match. The CDR3 spans 15 residues. CDR1 is MNHNY and CDR2 is SVGAGI in the germline V gene (reference sequence). The CDR3 protein is CASSYSFRDRDGYTF. CDR3 bases: TGTGCCAGCAGTTACTCTTTCCGGGACAGGGATGGCTACACCTTC.

V gene TRBV19 combines with J gene TRBJ2-2; D may be TRBD2 (7 bases). Trimming took 10 bases from V and 2 from J, leaving 17 bases between them. Germline CDR1 LNHDA, CDR2 SQIVND (reference sequence). The length of the CDR3 is 15 residues. The CDR3 loop reads CATERGRANTGELFF. The CDR3 DNA sequence: TGTGCCACCGAGAGGGGGAGGGCCAACACCGGGGAGCTGTTTTTT.

A single count supports this clone. The chain employs TRBV5-8 and TRBJ2-3; TRBD2 aligns across 11 bases. Looked up from germline, CDR1 is SGHTS and CDR2 is YDEGEE. This CDR3 is built from 15 residues. The V segment lost 4 bases and the J segment 4 bases; nucleotides outside the gene matches: 5. In nucleotides, the CDR3 is TGTGCCAGCAGCATACTAGCGGGAGCTGCAGATACGCAGTATTTT. Translated: CASSILAGAADTQYF.

The V and J genes are TRBV29-1 and TRBJ1-2; possible D gene TRBD1, 6 bases. Trimming shortened V by 5 bases and J by 6 bases, and 13 bases separated the two germline ends. This CDR3 comprises 12 residues. Germline V lookup: CDR1 SQVTM, CDR2 ANQGSEA. The CDR3, as DNA: TGCAGCGTTTTCTCAGGGGATAATGGCTACACCTTC. It translates to CSVFSGDNGYTF.

The rearrangement uses TRBV10-3 and TRBJ1-1; 10 bases match TRBD1. After removal of 4 bases from V and 5 bases from J, the junction contained 7 bases not matched to a gene. This CDR3 spans 15 amino acids. Per germline, CDR1 ENHRY and CDR2 SYGVKD. The CDR3 DNA sequence: TGTGCCATCAGTGCCCGACAGGGGGCGCGAACTGAAGCTTTCTTT. It specifies CAISARQGARTEAFF.